This T cell receptor beta chain was identified during a study of shared clonotypes between healthy human individuals. Overall study context: The donor pool was made up of two women and three men aged 18 to 49.

A word on this clone: Its antigen remains unidentified.

Naive-designated CD8 cells lacked CD45RO, were positively enriched for CCR7, and omitted terminally differentiated effector memory CD45RA+ cells. This CDR3 is 14 amino acids long. V lost 10 bases to trimming and J lost 3 bases, with 16 bases between them. Germline-derived CDR1 and CDR2 are LNHDA and SQIVND (reference sequence). Original data processing: ImmunoSEQ sequences covered only the junction and lacked quality scores; filtering therefore differed. Here immunoSEQ multiplex PCR was the method, and the copy in TCRdb shows in-frame clones only, minus some. That table is the source of V, J and clone size, and D and trimming were worked out from the DNA. This table holds about 1,900,000 clones, approximately 94% found once. Whole-study results and caveats: About 5% was the fraction of naive CD4 clonotypes found shared across several donors.

The sequenced material came from naive CD8+ T cells sorted from blood. This chain connects TRBV19 to TRBJ1-5; D is perhaps TRBD1 (5 bases). The sequence derives from a young man in good health. CDR3 protein: CATGGVRVNQPQHF. The CDR3 DNA follows: TGTGCCACAGGAGGGGTGAGGGTCAATCAGCCCCAGCATTTT.